This TCR beta chain originates from a study of blood T cells in healthy people across ages. Combining a sample-barcoded 5' primer with a J-beta primer mix, a second PCR ran for roughly 6 to 12 cycles. TCRdb re-derived calls from the 5' RACE reads in MiXCR, one entry per CDR3 protein. The table has 650,000 or so distinct CDR3 sequences, around 52% seen once. This CDR3 spans 13 amino acids. The V gene's germline CDR1 is MDHEN and CDR2 SYDVKM. The V and J ends lost 2 bases and 6 bases respectively, with 7 bases between them. The chain has TRBV28 and TRBJ2-2; D is undetermined. The clonotype comes from a woman at least 80 years old in good health. Sample: blood. The CDR3 spells CASSLPIPGELFF. The CDR3 DNA follows: TGTGCCAGCAGTTTACCCATCCCCGGGGAGCTGTTTTTT.